This T cell receptor beta chain was captured by sequencing in a study of OX40 agonist ivuxolimab in advanced cancers. Study background: Patients received ivuxolimab, an intravenous treatment, every 2 weeks at 0.01 to 10 mg/kg. Overall study findings and caveats: Among T cells, CD8+ cells averaged more expanded clones than CD4+ cells.

The CDR3 is 12 residues long. Looked up from germline, CDR1 is SGHTA and CDR2 is FQGTGA. V gave up 2 bases and J gave up 8 bases, with 8 bases separating them. Clones were read by immunoSEQ multiplex PCR, and TCRdb kept only the in-frame ones, dropping some. The repertoire holds roughly 93,000 clones, with about 90% as singletons. As to this clone: Its antigen is as yet unknown.

Patients were excluded for autoimmune disease history or systemic immunosuppression. The sample in question was CD4+ or CD8+ T cells sorted from blood, obtained in a trial of the OX40 agonist ivuxolimab. The clonotype comes from an adult with an advanced solid tumor such as melanoma, head and neck, liver or kidney cancer. The rearrangement links TRBV7-3 to TRBJ2-3; D assignment may be TRBD1 or TRBD2 (5 bases each). The CDR3 protein is CASSLFGGTQYF. The CDR3 nucleotides are TGTGCCAGCAGCTTATTTGGGGGTACGCAGTATTTT.